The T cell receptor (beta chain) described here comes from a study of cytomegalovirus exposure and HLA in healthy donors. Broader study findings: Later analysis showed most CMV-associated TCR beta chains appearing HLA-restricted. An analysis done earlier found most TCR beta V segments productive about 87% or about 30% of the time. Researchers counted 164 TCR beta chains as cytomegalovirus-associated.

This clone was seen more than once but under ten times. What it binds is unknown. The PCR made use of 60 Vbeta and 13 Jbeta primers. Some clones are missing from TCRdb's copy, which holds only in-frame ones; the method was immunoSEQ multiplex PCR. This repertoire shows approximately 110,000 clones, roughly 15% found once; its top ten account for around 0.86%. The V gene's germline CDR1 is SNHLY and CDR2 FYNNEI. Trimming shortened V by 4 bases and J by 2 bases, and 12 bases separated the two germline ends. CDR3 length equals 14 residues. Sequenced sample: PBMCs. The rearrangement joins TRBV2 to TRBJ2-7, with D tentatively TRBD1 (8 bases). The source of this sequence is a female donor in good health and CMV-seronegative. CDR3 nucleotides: TGTGCCAGCAGTGTACAGGGGGGGGCCTACGAGCAGTACTTC. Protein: CASSVQGGAYEQYF. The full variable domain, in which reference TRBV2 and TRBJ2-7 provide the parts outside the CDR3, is EPEVTQTPSHQVTQMGQEVILRCVPISNHLYFYWYRQILGQKVEFLVSFYNNEISEKSEIFDDQFSVERPDGSNFTLKIRSTKLEDSAMYFCASSVQGGAYEQYFGPGTRLTVT.